These T cell receptor beta chains were read from a single sample in a study of T cells in Graves' hyperthyroidism and ophthalmopathy. One entry per CDR3 protein results from TCRdb running MiXCR on the multiplex PCR reads. This sample has a few hundred thousand distinct CDR3 sequences, with 15% found just once. Sequencing was performed on blood. The receptors were sampled from a woman aged 25 to 39 with Graves' hyperthyroidism. CDR3s include the opening cysteine and the closing phenylalanine or tryptophan. D genes are given only for firm matches. The size field is filled for only some rows; it gives once, few, many or a size class.

J: TRBJ1-2
D: -
size: -
V: TRBV3-1
CDR3: CASTDGYGYTF
DNA: TGTGCCAGCACCGACGGTTATGGCTACACCTTC

J: TRBJ1-4
D: TRBD1
size: -
V: TRBV15
CDR3: CATVLGTGDEKLFF
DNA: TGTGCCACCGTCCTCGGGACAGGGGATGAAAAACTGTTTTTT

J: TRBJ2-3
D: -
size: -
V: TRBV19
CDR3: CATSYSYSTDTQYF
DNA: TGTGCCACCTCTTATAGCTACAGCACAGATACGCAGTATTTT

J: TRBJ1-3
D: -
size: -
V: TRBV20-1
CDR3: CAGGPPGNTIYF
DNA: TGCGCGGGGGGGCCGCCCGGAAACACCATATATTTT

J: TRBJ1-1
D: TRBD1
size: many
V: TRBV12-3/TRBV12-4
CDR3: CASSKQGATEAFF
DNA: TGTGCCAGCAGTAAACAGGGGGCCACTGAAGCTTTCTTT

J: TRBJ2-7
D: TRBD1
size: many
V: TRBV5-1
CDR3: CASSVDRVPSYEQYF
DNA: TGCGCCAGCAGCGTCGACAGGGTACCTTCCTACGAGCAGTACTTC

J: TRBJ1-6
D: -
size: many
V: TRBV27
CDR3: CASSLKRNSPLHF
DNA: TGTGCCAGCAGTTTAAAACGCAATTCACCCCTCCACTTT

J: TRBJ2-1
D: TRBD2
size: many
V: TRBV30
CDR3: CAWTHGTSGYNEQFF
DNA: TGTGCCTGGACCCACGGGACTAGCGGTTACAATGAGCAGTTCTTC

J: TRBJ1-5
D: -
size: few
V: TRBV7-3
CDR3: CASSLHSGQPQHF
DNA: TGTGCCAGCAGTCTCCACTCGGGGCAGCCCCAGCATTTT

J: TRBJ2-3
D: TRBD1
size: many
V: TRBV3-1
CDR3: CASSRRTGGDSSTDTQYF
DNA: TGTGCCAGCAGCCGACGGACAGGGGGCGATTCTAGCACAGATACGCAGTATTTT

J: TRBJ1-6
D: TRBD1
size: few
V: TRBV20-1
CDR3: CSAALDRGLNSPLHF
DNA: TGCAGTGCTGCACTAGACAGGGGGCTTAATTCACCCCTCCACTTT

J: TRBJ1-5
D: -
size: many
V: TRBV6-1
CDR3: CASFGRERGNGQPQHF
DNA: TGTGCCAGCTTCGGCAGGGAGAGGGGAAATGGGCAGCCCCAGCATTTT

J: TRBJ2-3
D: TRBD2
size: many
V: TRBV12-3/TRBV12-4
CDR3: CASSGLAGGTDTQYF
DNA: TGTGCCAGCAGTGGCCTAGCGGGAGGGACAGATACGCAGTATTTT

J: TRBJ2-1
D: -
size: -
V: TRBV25-1
CDR3: CASSSRGSGEQFF
DNA: TGTGCCAGCAGTTCGAGGGGCTCGGGTGAGCAGTTCTTC

J: TRBJ1-1
D: -
size: many
V: TRBV11-3
CDR3: CASSLVFGPNTEAFF
DNA: TGTGCCAGCAGCTTAGTTTTCGGGCCGAACACTGAAGCTTTCTTT

J: TRBJ1-5
D: -
size: many
V: TRBV27
CDR3: CASSPKQVSNQPQHF
DNA: TGTGCCAGCAGTCCCAAACAGGTATCCAATCAGCCCCAGCATTTT

J: TRBJ1-2
D: TRBD1
size: many
V: TRBV28
CDR3: CASIWTGGRGYTF
DNA: TGTGCCAGCATCTGGACAGGGGGCCGTGGCTACACCTTC

J: TRBJ1-2
D: TRBD1
size: few
V: TRBV27
CDR3: CASSLSSGGDYGYTF
DNA: TGTGCCAGCAGTTTATCCTCAGGGGGGGATTATGGCTACACCTTC

J: TRBJ1-5
D: TRBD1
size: few
V: TRBV6-2/TRBV6-3
CDR3: CASSYYVRTGGQPQHF
DNA: TGTGCCAGCAGTTACTATGTTCGGACAGGGGGTCAGCCCCAGCATTTT

J: TRBJ1-5
D: -
size: once
V: TRBV6-1
CDR3: CASSVLPGAGRQPQHF
DNA: TGTGCCAGCAGTGTCTTGCCTGGGGCAGGGCGGCAGCCCCAGCATTTT

J: TRBJ2-2
D: -
size: -
V: TRBV7-2
CDR3: CASSLEAGSFPGELFF
DNA: TGTGCCAGCAGCTTAGAGGCGGGATCCTTCCCCGGGGAGCTGTTTTTT

J: TRBJ2-5
D: TRBD2
size: many
V: TRBV6-1
CDR3: CASTPLAGAQETQYF
DNA: TGTGCCAGCACTCCACTAGCGGGAGCCCAAGAGACCCAGTACTTC

J: TRBJ2-7
D: -
size: -
V: TRBV20-1
CDR3: CSAGDTYEQYF
DNA: TGCAGTGCTGGGGACACCTACGAGCAGTACTTC

J: TRBJ2-1
D: TRBD2
size: few
V: TRBV7-9
CDR3: CASSSGLAGPSSSYNEQFF
DNA: TGTGCCAGCAGCTCGGGACTAGCGGGGCCCTCAAGCTCCTACAATGAGCAGTTCTTC

J: TRBJ2-4
D: -
size: -
V: TRBV29-1
CDR3: CSVEPVLAKNIQYF
DNA: TGCAGCGTTGAACCAGTTCTAGCCAAAAACATTCAGTACTTC

J: TRBJ2-5
D: TRBD2
size: -
V: TRBV15
CDR3: CATSRDLSSGRPETQYF
DNA: TGTGCCACCAGCAGAGATCTTTCTAGCGGGAGGCCAGAGACCCAGTACTTC

J: TRBJ2-7
D: -
size: -
V: TRBV20-1
CDR3: CSARLTGRFYEQYF
DNA: TGCAGTGCCAGACTCACAGGGAGATTTTACGAGCAGTACTTC

J: TRBJ2-2
D: -
size: -
V: TRBV29-1
CDR3: CSVYDRTTGELFF
DNA: TGCAGCGTCTACGACAGGACCACCGGGGAGCTGTTTTTT

J: TRBJ2-7
D: TRBD2
size: many
V: TRBV9
CDR3: CASSANPGRAGEQYF
DNA: TGTGCCAGCAGCGCTAATCCCGGGAGGGCCGGAGAGCAGTACTTC

J: TRBJ2-7
D: TRBD1
size: many
V: TRBV5-1
CDR3: CASSLGGQGYEQYF
DNA: TGCGCCAGCAGCTTGGGGGGACAGGGCTACGAGCAGTACTTC